Given below is one TCR beta chain in context. Its antigen remains unidentified. Base qualities are not at hand, and no much larger clone is one base apart. CDR1 and CDR2, looked up from the germline V gene (reference sequence), are MNHEY and SMNVEV. V trim: 6 bases; J trim: 2 bases; unmatched bases: 10. The CDR3 starts with the cysteine, ends with the phenylalanine, and has 16 residues. The retained sequence is limited to the CDR3, 48 bases, with the frame set at the first base. At diagnosis, peripheral blood, uninvolved tumor-adjacent lung and tumor were collected and stored as a combination of fresh-frozen and FFPE material. For TCR repertoire profiling, blood samples were analyzed as peripheral blood mononuclear cells. TCR beta CDR3 regions were sequenced from DNA using the immunoSEQ Assay. In the paper's pipeline: T cell density was computed as TCR beta template counts normalized to usable DNA estimated by amplifying housekeeping genes. Richness was estimated using the preseqR package, with extrapolation to 400,000 templates for PBMC samples and to 120,000 templates for tissue samples. Clonality was defined as one minus Pielou's evenness. To identify tissue-enriched TCRs, differential abundance testing was run on productive amino-acid clonotypes with a minimum total count of 5 and an alpha of 0.1. The Jaccard Index and the Morisita Overlap Index were used to quantify repertoire overlap between compartments. GLIPH clustered TCR beta CDR3s with public tetramer-defined viral CDR3s; viral motifs required at least three viral sequences plus V-gene enrichment. Drawn from immuneACCESS, this table holds only the in-frame rearrangements with V and J called that TCRdb kept. Clones are partly lost; checked studies trace under half to an unresolved V gene and leave the rest unexplained. V, J and clone size are taken as reported in that table, and D and trimming were inferred from the DNA itself. Counted in this sample were approximately 26,000 clones; less than 95% of them appeared once. The ten biggest clones cover roughly 4.1% of the sample.

This record comes from a study of T cells in localized non-small cell lung cancer (TCRdb year 2020). With regard to the full study: The study examined T cell repertoires in 200 to 250 patients with early-stage NSCLC and compared tumors with uninvolved tumor-adjacent lungs. The cohort consisted of approximately 220 treatment-naive NSCLC patients whose localized lung tumors had been resected. NSCLC patients had a mean age of roughly 66 years, and approximately 140 were male and 107 female.

What the research found in general, with its limitations: Because the study design was exploratory, TCR variables were selected using unadjusted p-values without false-discovery rate correction. Of the top 100 tumor clones, a median of 57 were detected in paired uninvolved adjacent lung; about 28 were also among that lung's top 100. Uninvolved tumor-adjacent lung showed the highest T cell clonality, higher than tumor, which suggests more focused antigenic responses in the uninvolved tumor-adjacent lung. Longer overall survival was associated with higher blood T cell density, whereas shorter survival was associated with higher adjacent-lung clonality. Because multi-region tumor sequencing was not performed, intratumor heterogeneity could not be ruled out.

In this chain, TRBV27 is recombined with TRBJ2-3; a stretch of 8 junction bases matches TRBD2. The sequence came from an older female donor with stage II squamous cell lung carcinoma. This specimen was peripheral blood, taken before any cancer treatment. The nucleotide sequence is given as TGTGCCAGCAGAAGGGGAGCGGGGGAGACCACAGATACGCAGTATTTT. This codes for CASRRGAGETTDTQYF.